This T cell receptor (beta chain) was captured in a study of cytomegalovirus exposure and HLA in healthy donors. Study-wide points: Earlier analysis looked at TCR beta V segments, and most were productive about 87% or about 30% of the time.

The J segment lost 2 bases and the V segment lost 5 bases, leaving 4 bases of the junction unmatched. This CDR3 contains 15 residues. CDR1 is SGHVS and CDR2 is FNYEAQ in the germline V gene. The study ran its PCR with 60 Vbeta and 13 Jbeta primers. Produced via immunoSEQ multiplex PCR; TCRdb's table is partial and in-frame only. The sample is made up of 70,000 or so clones, and the top ten hold around 5% of it. A word on this clone: What it recognizes is unknown.

The chain uses TRBV7-6 and TRBJ2-1; TRBD2 agrees at 9 bases. Sequencing input: PBMCs. This clonotype originated in a middle-aged man in good health and CMV-seronegative. CDR3 in DNA: TGTGCCAGCAGCGAGCGGGGGGCCACCTACAATGAGCAGTTCTTC. This translates into CASSERGATYNEQFF.